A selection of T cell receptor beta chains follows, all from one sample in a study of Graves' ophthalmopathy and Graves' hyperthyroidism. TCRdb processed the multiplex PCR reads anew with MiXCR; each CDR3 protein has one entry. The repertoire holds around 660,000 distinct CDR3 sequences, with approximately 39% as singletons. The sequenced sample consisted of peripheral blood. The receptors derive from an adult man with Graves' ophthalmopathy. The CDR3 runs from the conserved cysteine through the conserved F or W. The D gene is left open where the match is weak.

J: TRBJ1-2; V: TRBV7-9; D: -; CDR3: CASSLVAGLSGYTF
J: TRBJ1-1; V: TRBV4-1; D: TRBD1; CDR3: CASSHPGQGSTEAFF
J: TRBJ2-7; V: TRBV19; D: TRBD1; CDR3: CASTAGQGYEQYF
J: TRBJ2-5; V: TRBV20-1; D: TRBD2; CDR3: CSALSGQRGETQYF
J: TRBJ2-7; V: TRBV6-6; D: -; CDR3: CASSYSGTSREQYF
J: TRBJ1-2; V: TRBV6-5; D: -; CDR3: CASSYDRAGGYTF
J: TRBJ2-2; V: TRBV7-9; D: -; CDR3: CASSFQGGSGELFF
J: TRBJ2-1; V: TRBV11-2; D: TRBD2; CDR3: CASSYSGAGLYNEQFF
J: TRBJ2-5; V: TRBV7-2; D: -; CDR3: CASSLEAGYLQETQYF
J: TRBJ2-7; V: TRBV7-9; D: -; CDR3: CASSPSEGGDEQYF
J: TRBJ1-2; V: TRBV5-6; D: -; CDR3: CASSLWTDYGYTF
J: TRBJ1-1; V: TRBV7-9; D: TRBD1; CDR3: CASNRGDTEAFF
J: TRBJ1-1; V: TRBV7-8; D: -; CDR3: CASSPFQNLNTEAFF
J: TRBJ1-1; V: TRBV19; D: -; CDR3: CASSIQGSTEAFF
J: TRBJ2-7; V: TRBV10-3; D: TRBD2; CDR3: CAISESTLAGVREEQYF
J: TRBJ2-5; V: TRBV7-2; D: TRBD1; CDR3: CAWSAPGQGIQETQYF
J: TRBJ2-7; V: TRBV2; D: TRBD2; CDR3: CASSRQGLADTSTYEQYF
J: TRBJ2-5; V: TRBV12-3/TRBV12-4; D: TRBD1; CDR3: CASSYLGPGTGQETQYF
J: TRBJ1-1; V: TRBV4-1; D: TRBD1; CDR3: CASSQERFRQGAAEAFF
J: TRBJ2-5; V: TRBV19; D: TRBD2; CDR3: CASSGGPGETQYF
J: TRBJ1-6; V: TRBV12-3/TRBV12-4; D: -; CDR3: CASRDSETNSPLHF
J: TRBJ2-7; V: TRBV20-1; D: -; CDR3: CSARVHRTYEQYF
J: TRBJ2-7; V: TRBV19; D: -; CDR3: CASSIEVGYEQYF
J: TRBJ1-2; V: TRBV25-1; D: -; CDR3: CASSYPGAHYGYTF
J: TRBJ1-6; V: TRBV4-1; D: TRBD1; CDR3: CASSQYGQAPLFSPLHF
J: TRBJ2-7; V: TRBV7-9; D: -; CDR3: CASSLQREGNGEQYF
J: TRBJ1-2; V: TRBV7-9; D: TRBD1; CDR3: CASSRGQGVYGYTF
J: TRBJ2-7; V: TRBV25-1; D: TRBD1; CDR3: CASSVYRGTGGIYEQYF
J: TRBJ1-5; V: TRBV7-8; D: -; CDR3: CASSLEARVGNQPQHF
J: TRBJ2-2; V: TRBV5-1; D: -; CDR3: CASSLGPGRTGELFF
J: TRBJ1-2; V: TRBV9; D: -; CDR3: CASSVAGHNYGYTF
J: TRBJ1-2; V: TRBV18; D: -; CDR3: CASSPPGSGGYGYTF
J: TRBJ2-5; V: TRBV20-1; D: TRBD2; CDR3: CSARGTMETQYF
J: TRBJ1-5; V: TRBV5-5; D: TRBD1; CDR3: CASSWGQGSGQPQHF
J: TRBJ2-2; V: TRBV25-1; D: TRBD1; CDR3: CASSETTGETGELFF
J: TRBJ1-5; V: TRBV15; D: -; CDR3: CATSQGPHQPQHF
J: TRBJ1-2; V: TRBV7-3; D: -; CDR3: CASSLPQGRGYTF
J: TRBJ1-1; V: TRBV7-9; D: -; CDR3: CASSLGSIRGKLWDTEAFF
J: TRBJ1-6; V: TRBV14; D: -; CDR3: CASSQSIPLHF
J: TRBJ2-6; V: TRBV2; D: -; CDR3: CASSGQPFGTGANVLTF
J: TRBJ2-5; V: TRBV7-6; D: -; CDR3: CASSPTGLGAETQYF
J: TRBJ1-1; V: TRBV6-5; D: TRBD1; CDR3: CASSYWDRGLTEAFF
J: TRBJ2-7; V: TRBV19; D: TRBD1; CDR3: CASSPGQVFHEQYF
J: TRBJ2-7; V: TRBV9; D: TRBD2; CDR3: CVSSSRTSGISYEQYF
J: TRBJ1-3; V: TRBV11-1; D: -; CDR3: CASSPRDVPDGYTIYF
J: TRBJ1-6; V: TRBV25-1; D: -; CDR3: CASSGGTTESPLHF
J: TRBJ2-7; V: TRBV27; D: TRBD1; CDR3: CASSTVISAGGYEQYF
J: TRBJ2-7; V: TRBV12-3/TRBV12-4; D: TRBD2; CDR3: CASSFTRLAGGAEQYF
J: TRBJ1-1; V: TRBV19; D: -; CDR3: CASSASGTMNTEAFF
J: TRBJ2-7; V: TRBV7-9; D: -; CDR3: CASSLGTGRGGEQYF
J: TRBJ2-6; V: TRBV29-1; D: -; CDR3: CSVEWANVLTF
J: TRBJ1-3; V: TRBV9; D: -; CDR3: CASSVGGRGQGGGNTIYF
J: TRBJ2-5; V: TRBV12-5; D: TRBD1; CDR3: CASGLSPTDRYQETQYF
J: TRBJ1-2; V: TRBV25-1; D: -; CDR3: CAWSGVLEYYGYTF
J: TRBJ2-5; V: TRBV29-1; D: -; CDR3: CSALPAGETQYF
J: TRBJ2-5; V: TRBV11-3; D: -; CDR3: CASSQDLRIQETQYF
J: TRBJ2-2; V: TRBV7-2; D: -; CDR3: CASSRGWGGRTNTGELFF
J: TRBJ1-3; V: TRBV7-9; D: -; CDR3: CASSLAAEGNTIYF
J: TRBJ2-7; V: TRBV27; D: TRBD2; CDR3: CASSYVDTGGAEQYF